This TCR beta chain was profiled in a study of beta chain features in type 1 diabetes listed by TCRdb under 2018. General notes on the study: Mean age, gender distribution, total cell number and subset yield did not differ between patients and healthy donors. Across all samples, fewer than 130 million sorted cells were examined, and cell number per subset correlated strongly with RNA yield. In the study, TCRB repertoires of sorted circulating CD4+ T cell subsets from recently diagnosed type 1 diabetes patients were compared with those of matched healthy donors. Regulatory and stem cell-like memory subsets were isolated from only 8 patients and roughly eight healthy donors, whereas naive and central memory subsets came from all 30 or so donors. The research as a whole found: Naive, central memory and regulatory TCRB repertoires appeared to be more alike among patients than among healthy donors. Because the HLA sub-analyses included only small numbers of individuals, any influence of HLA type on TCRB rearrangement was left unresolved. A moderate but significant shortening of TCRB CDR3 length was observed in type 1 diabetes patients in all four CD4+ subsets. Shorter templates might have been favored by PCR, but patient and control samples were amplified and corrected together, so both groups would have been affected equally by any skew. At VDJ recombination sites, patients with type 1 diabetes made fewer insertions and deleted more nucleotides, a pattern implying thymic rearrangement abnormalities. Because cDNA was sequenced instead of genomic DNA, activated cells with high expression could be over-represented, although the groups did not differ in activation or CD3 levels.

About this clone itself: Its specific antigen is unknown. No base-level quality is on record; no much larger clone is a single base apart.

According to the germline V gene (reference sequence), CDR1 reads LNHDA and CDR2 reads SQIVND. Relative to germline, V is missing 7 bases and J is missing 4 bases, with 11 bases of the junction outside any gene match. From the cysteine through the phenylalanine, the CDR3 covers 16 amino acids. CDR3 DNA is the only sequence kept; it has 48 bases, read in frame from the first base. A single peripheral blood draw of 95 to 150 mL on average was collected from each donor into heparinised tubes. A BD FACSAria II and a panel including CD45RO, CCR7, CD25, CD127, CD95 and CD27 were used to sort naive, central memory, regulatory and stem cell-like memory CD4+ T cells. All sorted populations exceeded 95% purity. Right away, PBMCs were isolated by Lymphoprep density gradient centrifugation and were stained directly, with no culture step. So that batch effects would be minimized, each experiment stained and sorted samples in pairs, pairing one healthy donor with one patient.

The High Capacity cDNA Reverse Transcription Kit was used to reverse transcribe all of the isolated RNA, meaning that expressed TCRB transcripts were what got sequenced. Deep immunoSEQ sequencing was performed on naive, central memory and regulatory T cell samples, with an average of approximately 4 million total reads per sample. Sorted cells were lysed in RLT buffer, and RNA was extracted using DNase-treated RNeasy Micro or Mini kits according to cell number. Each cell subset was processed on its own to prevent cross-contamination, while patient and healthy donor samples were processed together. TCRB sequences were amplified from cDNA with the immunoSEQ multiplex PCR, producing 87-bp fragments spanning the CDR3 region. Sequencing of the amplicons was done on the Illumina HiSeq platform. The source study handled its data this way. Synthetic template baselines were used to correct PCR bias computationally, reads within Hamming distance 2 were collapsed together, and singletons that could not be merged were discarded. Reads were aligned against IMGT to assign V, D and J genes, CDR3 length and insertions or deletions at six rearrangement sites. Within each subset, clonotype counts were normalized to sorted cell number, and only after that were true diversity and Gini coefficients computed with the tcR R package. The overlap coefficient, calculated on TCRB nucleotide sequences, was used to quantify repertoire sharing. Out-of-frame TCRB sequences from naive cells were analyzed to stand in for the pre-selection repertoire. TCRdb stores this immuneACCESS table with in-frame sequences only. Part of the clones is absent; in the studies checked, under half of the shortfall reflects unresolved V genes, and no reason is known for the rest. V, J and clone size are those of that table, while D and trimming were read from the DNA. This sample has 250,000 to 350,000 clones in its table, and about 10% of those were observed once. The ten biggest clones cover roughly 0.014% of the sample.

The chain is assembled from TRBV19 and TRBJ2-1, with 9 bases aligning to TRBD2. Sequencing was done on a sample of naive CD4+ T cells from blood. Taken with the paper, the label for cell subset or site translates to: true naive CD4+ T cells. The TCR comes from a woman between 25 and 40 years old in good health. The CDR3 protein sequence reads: CASTIDAGGQYNEQFF. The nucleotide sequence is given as TGTGCCAGTACCATAGACGCGGGAGGGCAGTACAATGAGCAGTTCTTC.